The 25 T cell receptor beta chains given below trace back to one sample, sequenced in a study of yellow fever vaccine responses in identical twins. From the RT-PCR reads, TCRdb called clonotypes with MiXCR, one entry per CDR3 protein. The sample has approximately 10,000 distinct CDR3 sequences; over 75% are singletons. Sequencing used T cells from blood (PBMCs), unsorted or a sorted subset (not recorded which), obtained before or after yellow fever vaccination (not recorded which). The receptors derive from a woman between 18 and 29 years old who received the yellow fever vaccine.

This clonotype was recorded a few times. The chain recombines TRBV7-9 with TRBJ1-1; D is ambiguous. Germline loops: CDR1 SEHNR, CDR2 FQNEAQ (reference sequence). CDR3 length: 14 residues. The V end was cut by 5 bases, the J end by 7 bases, with 17 bases between. DNA for the CDR3: TGTGCCAGCAGCCGCCCCCAGGCCAGAAGTGAAGCTTTCTTT. Amino acids: CASSRPQARSEAFF.

J is TRBJ2-7 and V is TRBV2; D call uncertain. CDR1 SNHLY and CDR2 FYNNEI come from the germline V gene. The V gene lost 2 bases and the J gene lost 3 bases, with 8 bases spanning the gap. The CDR3 runs 13 residues. CDR3 bases: TGTGCCAGCAGTGAATCACCCTTCTACGAGCAGTACGTC. This sequence encodes CASSESPFYEQYV.

The rearrangement uses TRBV11-3 and TRBJ1-2, with unresolved D. The CDR3 sequence is 17 residues long. The V end was cut by 5 bases, the J end by 4 bases, with 23 bases between. In germline, CDR1 is SGHNT, CDR2 YENEEA. DNA of the CDR3: TGTGCCAGCAGCCCTTTGGTTGTCGGGCCTTCTATCTATGGCTACACCTTC. Protein product: CASSPLVVGPSIYGYTF. Full variable domain (outside the CDR3, taken from reference TRBV11-3 and TRBJ1-2): EAGVVQSPRYKIIEKKQPVAFWCNPISGHNTLYWYLQNLGQGPELLIRYENEEAVDDSQLPKDRFSAERLKGVDSTLKIQPAELGDSAVYLCASSPLVVGPSIYGYTFGSGTRLTVV.

The V call is TRBV12-5, the J call TRBJ2-4; maybe TRBD2 (6 bases). V lost 4 bases to trimming and J lost 8 bases, with 9 bases between them. The CDR3 has 12 residues. Germline V gene data show CDR1 as LGHNT and CDR2 as FRNRAP. The CDR3 loop is CASGSGEDIQYF. The DNA for the CDR3 is TGTGCTAGTGGTTCGGGGGAGGACATTCAGTACTTC.

This clonotype was seen once. V and J are TRBV10-3 and TRBJ2-5, with 12 positions matching TRBD2. Germline CDR1 and CDR2: ENHRY and SYGVKD. After removal of 4 bases from V and 0 bases from J, the junction contained 3 bases not matched to a gene. This CDR3 is 16 amino acids long. The CDR3 nucleotides read TGTGCCATCAGTGCTCTAGCGGGAGGGGACCAAGAGACCCAGTACTTC. Protein product: CAISALAGGDQETQYF.

The V call is TRBV10-1, the J call TRBJ1-1; no reliable D call. The V end lost 8 bases, the J end lost 5 bases, and 18 bases lay between the germline ends. The CDR3 has 14 residues. CDR1 and CDR2 from the germline V gene are WNHNN and SYGVQD (reference sequence). CDR3 region: CASPRESGGTEAFF. The CDR3 bases are TGCGCCAGCCCCCGTGAAAGCGGTGGGACTGAAGCTTTCTTT.

The rearrangement links TRBV6-1 to TRBJ1-5; D might be TRBD1 (6 bases). The V and J ends lost 6 bases and 3 bases respectively, with 15 bases between them. Germline values: CDR1 MNHNS, CDR2 SASEGT. This CDR3 has 15 residues. CDR3 in amino acids: CASRLRQADNQPQHF. The CDR3 bases are TGTGCCAGCAGACTCAGACAGGCCGACAATCAGCCCCAGCATTTT.

This clonotype has just a few counts. The V call is TRBV12-3 or TRBV12-4, the J call TRBJ1-2; D may be TRBD1 (5 bases). The CDR3 spans 12 residues. V dropped 6 bases and J dropped 4 bases, with 9 bases sitting between them. The CDR3 sequence is CASRKGSYGYTF. The CDR3 coding sequence is TGTGCCAGCAGGAAGGGGAGCTATGGCTACACCTTC.

V is TRBV7-6 and J is TRBJ2-1; D not resolved. Germline V gene data show CDR1 as SGHVS and CDR2 as FNYEAQ. The CDR3 totals 11 residues. With 5 bases removed from V and 5 bases from J, the gap between germline ends came to 4 bases. CDR3 bases: TGTGCCAGCAGCATAGACAATGAGCAGTTCTTC. It codes for CASSIDNEQFF.

The chain recombines TRBV5-1 with TRBJ2-3; possibly TRBD1 or TRBD2 for D (6 bases each). Trimming removed 4 bases at V and 0 bases at J, with 12 bases between. Germline values: CDR1 SGHRS, CDR2 YFSETQ. CDR3 length: 15 residues. The CDR3 coding sequence is TGCGCCAGCAGCATCCGGGGGCGAAGCACAGATACGCAGTATTTT. Translated, it gives CASSIRGRSTDTQYF. Full variable domain (rest looked up from reference TRBV5-1 and TRBJ2-3): KAGVTQTPRYLIKTRGQQVTLSCSPISGHRSVSWYQQTPGQGLQFLFEYFSETQRNKGNFPGRFSGRQFSNSRSEMNVSTLELGDSALYLCASSIRGRSTDTQYFGPGTRLTVL.

In this sample, this clonotype turned up once. This chain connects TRBV5-4 to TRBJ2-3; D might be TRBD1 or TRBD2, each matching 5 bases. The germline V gene encodes CDR1 SGHNT and CDR2 YYREEE (reference sequence). V was shortened by 4 bases and J by 3 bases, with 15 bases between the two germline ends. The CDR3 sequence is 15 residues long. The chain's CDR3 is CASSRDGSRTDTQYF. CDR3 nucleotides: TGTGCCAGCAGCCGGGACGGTTCAAGGACAGATACGCAGTATTTT.

V usage is TRBV4-1 and J usage is TRBJ2-1; D is uncertain. Trimming took 4 bases from V and 0 from J, leaving 10 bases between them. The CDR3 is 15 residues long. CDR1 and CDR2 (germline): MGHRA, YSYEKL. The CDR3 sequence: CASSPYSSSYNEQFF. CDR3 DNA: TGCGCCAGCAGCCCCTATAGCTCCTCCTACAATGAGCAGTTCTTC.

This clonotype has more than one count but fewer than ten. The chain uses TRBV7-1 and TRBJ2-1; 7 nucleotides align to TRBD1. TRBV7-1 is assigned to the ORF class and has an uncertain function. The length of the CDR3 is 16 residues. Losses at the gene ends were 3 bases for V and 4 bases for J; bases not matched to a gene: 9. CDR3 in amino acids: CASSSQGVLPYNEQFF. DNA of the CDR3: TGTGCCAGCAGCTCTCAGGGGGTTCTCCCATACAATGAGCAGTTCTTC.

The chain employs TRBV20-1 and TRBJ2-1; no clear D gene. CDR1 and CDR2 (germline): DFQATT, SNEGSKA (reference sequence). The CDR3 extends over 10 amino acids. V lost 6 bases to trimming and J lost 5 bases, with 5 bases between them. The CDR3 here is CSAPDNEQFF. In DNA form, the CDR3 reads TGCAGTGCCCCCGACAATGAGCAGTTCTTC.

The V and J genes are TRBV7-6 and TRBJ1-1; 7 positions match TRBD1. The CDR3 extends over 14 amino acids. Germline V gives CDR1 SGHVS, CDR2 FNYEAQ. Unmatched junction bases numbered 3, after V lost 1 base and J lost 4 bases. The CDR3 sequence: CASSLGEGATEAFF. CDR3 DNA: TGTGCCAGCAGCTTAGGGGAGGGGGCCACTGAAGCTTTCTTT.

A single count supports this clonotype. This chain joins TRBV28 and TRBJ1-5; perhaps TRBD1 as D (5 bases). This CDR3 spans 13 amino acids. Germline V gene data show CDR1 as MDHEN and CDR2 as SYDVKM. V was trimmed by 2 bases and J by 7 bases, leaving 9 bases between them. The CDR3 DNA reads TGTGCCAGCAGTTTAGACCGGGACCAGCCCCAGCATTTT. Residues: CASSLDRDQPQHF.

As concerns this clonotype: One junction end does not reproduce the germline sequence, and a read error may be involved. This sequence joins TRBV7-9 and TRBJ2-7; D is unresolved. The CDR3 has 12 residues. Germline V lookup: CDR1 SEHNR, CDR2 FQNEAQ (reference sequence). The CDR3 is CAISRFTYEQYF. The CDR3 coding sequence is TGTGCCATCAGCCGGTTCACCTACGAGCAGTACTTC.

The chain combines TRBV7-2 with TRBJ2-5; no clear D. CDR3 size: 12 residues. Trimming cost V 2 bases and J 4 bases, with 5 bases left between them. Germline V lookup: CDR1 SGHTA, CDR2 FQGNSA. The CDR3 nucleotides read TGTGCCAGCAGCTTATGGGGAGAGACCCAGTACTTC. Translated: CASSLWGETQYF.

The V gene is TRBV28, the J gene TRBJ1-6, with D perhaps TRBD1 (5 bases). The length of the CDR3 is 15 residues. Trimming stripped 3 bases from V and 10 bases from J, with 16 bases between. Germline CDR1 and CDR2: MDHEN and SYDVKM. This chain's CDR3 is CASSFVRVVGSPLHF. CDR3 DNA: TGTGCCAGCAGTTTCGTCAGGGTGGTGGGATCACCCCTCCACTTT.

CDR3 protein: CASSQAEQGGFEKLFF. CDR3 sequence (DNA): TGCGCCAGCAGTCAGGCGGAACAGGGGGGATTTGAAAAACTGTTTTTT. The chain joins TRBV23-1 to TRBJ1-4; 8 nucleotides align to TRBD1. TRBV23-1 is marked as an open reading frame, function uncertain. The CDR3 contains 16 residues. The trim removed 3 bases at V and 7 bases at J, leaving 10 bases unmatched.

The chain links TRBV27 to TRBJ2-1; D is undetermined. The CDR3 consists of 10 residues. Germline CDR1 is MNHEY and CDR2 is SMNVEV (reference sequence). V lost 8 bases and J lost 7, with 6 bases in between. The CDR3 is CASGPNEQFF. CDR3 DNA sequence: TGTGCCAGCGGACCTAATGAGCAGTTCTTC.

V is TRBV29-1 and J is TRBJ2-7; TRBD2 matches at 8 bases. CDR1 and CDR2 (germline): SQVTM, ANQGSEA. The CDR3 runs to 13 residues. V lost 4 bases to trimming and J lost 6 bases; unmatched junction nucleotides: 8. The CDR3 reads CSVVESGRGEQYF. Written as DNA, the CDR3 is TGCAGCGTTGTTGAAAGCGGGAGAGGCGAGCAGTACTTC.

This rearrangement joins TRBV2 to TRBJ2-7; no reliable D call. CDR3 length: 16 residues. V was shortened by 4 bases and J by 0 bases, with 16 bases between the two germline ends. In germline, CDR1 is SNHLY, CDR2 FYNNEI. The CDR3 is CASSGQVVPSSYEQYF. CDR3 DNA sequence: TGTGCCAGCAGTGGGCAGGTCGTACCGAGCTCCTACGAGCAGTACTTC.

This chain connects TRBV14 to TRBJ2-1; 10 nucleotides line up with TRBD2. Germline CDR1 is SGHDN and CDR2 is FVKESK. The CDR3 covers 16 residues. J lost 6 bases, V lost 3 bases, and 8 bases had no gene match. The CDR3 sequence is CASSQGSGRKFNEQFF. The CDR3, as DNA: TGTGCCAGCAGCCAGGGTAGCGGGAGGAAGTTCAATGAGCAGTTCTTC.

This clonotype was picked up one time. The genes are TRBV29-1 and TRBJ2-3; D ambiguous. The CDR3 covers 11 residues. Germline CDR1 is SQVTM and CDR2 is ANQGSEA. V was cut by 0 bases and J by 3 bases, with 1 base left in between. CDR3 nucleotides: TGCAGCGTTGAAGAGACAGATACGCAGTATTTT. This gives the protein CSVEETDTQYF.